This is a list of T cell receptor beta chains from one sample in a study of blood T cell repertoires in COVID-19. TCRdb keeps only in-frame clones here, not all; method: immunoSEQ multiplex PCR. The profile shows 170,000 or so clones, approximately 90% of them singletons. What was sequenced was peripheral blood. The origin of the receptors is a man aged 18 to 29 who had recovered from COVID-19. Both conserved end residues are part of each CDR3. Each record gives: J gene, clone size, D gene, V gene, CDR3 DNA, CDR3 protein. D genes are given only for firm matches. Part of the rows lack a size; the others show once, few, many or a class for expanded clones.

TRBJ2-2,few,-,TRBV20-1,TGCGGCGCACCGGGCACCGGGGAGCTGTTTTTT,CGAPGTGELFF
TRBJ2-5,-,-,TRBV11-2,TGTGCCAGCAGCTTGCGGGAGACCCAGTACTTC,CASSLRETQYF
TRBJ2-5,-,-,TRBV27,TGTGCCAGCAGTTTTCAGGGAAGGGAGACCCAGTACTTC,CASSFQGRETQYF
TRBJ1-3,-,-,TRBV1,TGCACCAGCAGCCAAGACAGACAGGAGAGCTCTGGAAACACCATATATTTT,CTSSQDRQESSGNTIYF
TRBJ1-5,-,-,TRBV9,TGTGCCAGCAGCGTAGGAGGGGGGGACCAGCCCCAGCATTTT,CASSVGGGDQPQHF
TRBJ1-6,-,-,TRBV5-6,TGTGCCAGCGGGGGCAGACTCTCACCCCTCCACTTT,CASGGRLSPLHF
TRBJ1-2,-,-,TRBV6-5,TGTGCCAGCAGTTACTCGAACGCGTTCCTTAACTATGGCTACACCTTC,CASSYSNAFLNYGYTF
TRBJ2-2,-,TRBD2,TRBV9,TGTGCCAGCAGCGCGGGGACTAGCGGGACCGGGGAGCTGTTTTTT,CASSAGTSGTGELFF
TRBJ2-1,-,TRBD2,TRBV15,TGTGCCACCAGCAGAGATTCCCTCACTAGCGGACTCTACAATGAGCAGTTCTTC,CATSRDSLTSGLYNEQFF
TRBJ2-7,-,TRBD1,TRBV19,TGTGCCAGTAGTCCCCGGACAGGGGCAAATCTGTTGGTCTACGAGCAGTACTTC,CASSPRTGANLLVYEQYF
TRBJ1-1,-,-,TRBV10-1,TGCGCCAGCAACTCACAGTTGGGCACTGAAGCTTTCTTT,CASNSQLGTEAFF
TRBJ1-5,-,-,TRBV4-2,TGTGCCAGCAGCCAAGATCCGGCCGGAGGCCAGCATTTT,CASSQDPAGGQHF
TRBJ1-1,few,-,TRBV28,TGTGCCAGCAGTTTCGAGGGAAGCGGCACTGAAGCTTTCTTT,CASSFEGSGTEAFF
TRBJ1-6,-,-,TRBV20-1,TGCAGTGCTAGTCCGAGGCAGGGGAATTCACCCCTCCACTTT,CSASPRQGNSPLHF
TRBJ2-5,-,TRBD1,TRBV7-2,TGTGCCAGCAGCATAGGGACAGAGCAAGAGACCCAGTACTTC,CASSIGTEQETQYF
TRBJ2-3,-,-,TRBV7-8,TGTGCCAGCAGCTTCGGGAGTCGCAGAGAGGATACGCAGTATTTT,CASSFGSRREDTQYF
TRBJ1-4,-,TRBD1,TRBV18,TGTGCCAGCTCACCACCTCCAGGACAGGGGAGGCCTAATGAAAAACTGTTTTTT,CASSPPPGQGRPNEKLFF
TRBJ2-7,-,TRBD2,TRBV7-6,TGTGCCAGCAGCCAGCGGGAGGGCTCCGAGCAGTACTTC,CASSQREGSEQYF
TRBJ1-5,-,-,TRBV19,TGTGCCAGTAGTATAGTTACACCGAATCAGCCCCAGCATTTT,CASSIVTPNQPQHF
TRBJ2-3,once,TRBD2,TRBV7-2,TGTGCCAGCAGCTTCGGGACTAGCGGGATCGGGTTCACAGATACGCAGTATTTT,CASSFGTSGIGFTDTQYF
TRBJ2-7,-,TRBD2,TRBV11-2,TGTGCCAGCAGCGAAAGACTAGCGGGGACCCTCTACGAGCAGTACTTC,CASSERLAGTLYEQYF
TRBJ1-5,-,TRBD1,TRBV19,TGTGCCAGTAGCGGGACAGGGAGCAATCAGCCCCAGCATTTT,CASSGTGSNQPQHF
TRBJ2-7,-,TRBD1,TRBV6-5,TGTGCCAGCATGAGGGACAGCTACGAGCAGTACTTC,CASMRDSYEQYF
TRBJ2-7,-,-,TRBV27,TGTGCCAGCAGTGGTCTCATGCGCTCCTACGAGCAGTACTTC,CASSGLMRSYEQYF
TRBJ2-3,-,TRBD2,TRBV7-6,TGTGCCAGCAGCTTAGTAGCGGGAGGGCACCTTGATACGCAGTATTTT,CASSLVAGGHLDTQYF
TRBJ1-2,-,TRBD1,TRBV2,TGTGCCAGCAGTGAAGCCCACAGGGGGCCGGACTATGGCTACACCTTC,CASSEAHRGPDYGYTF
TRBJ2-3,-,TRBD1,TRBV9,TGTGCCAGCGGGTGGGGGACAGGGGTCACAGATACGCAGTATTTT,CASGWGTGVTDTQYF
TRBJ1-4,-,TRBD1,TRBV5-5,TGTGCCAGCAGCTTTCGACAGGGAAGGAATGAAAAACTGTTTTTT,CASSFRQGRNEKLFF
TRBJ2-7,-,-,TRBV6-2/TRBV6-3,TGTGCCAGCAGTTACGGATGGGGGCACTACGAGCAGTACTTC,CASSYGWGHYEQYF
TRBJ1-5,once,-,TRBV20-1,TGCAGTGCTAGTGAACGGCGGGGGGCATGGAGCAATCAGCCCCAGCATTTT,CSASERRGAWSNQPQHF
TRBJ2-7,-,TRBD1,TRBV7-2,TGTGCCAGCAGCCGGGACAGCTCCTACGAGCAGTACTTC,CASSRDSSYEQYF